This TCR beta chain was sequenced in a study of cytomegalovirus exposure and HLA in healthy donors. This clone was detected only once. As yet, its antigen is unknown. The CDR3 loop spans 14 amino acids. CDR1 is KGHSH and CDR2 is LQKENI in the germline V gene. J lost 9 bases, V lost 3 bases, and 8 bases had no gene match. PCR used 60 Vbeta primers and 13 Jbeta primers. Some clones are missing from TCRdb's copy, which holds only in-frame ones; the method was immunoSEQ multiplex PCR. Of about 91,000 clones listed, roughly 67% are singletons. General observations from the study: In vitro checks showed that a few CMV-associated chains really do target CMV antigens. Later analysis demonstrated an association between a missense DCLRE1C variant and TCR beta V- and J-gene trimming. Cytomegalovirus-associated TCR beta chains were listed, numbering 150 to 200.

The gene calls are TRBV18 and TRBJ2-1; 7 bases line up with TRBD1. The TCR sequence derives from a human donor in good health. The sequenced sample consisted of PBMCs. The CDR3 DNA sequence: TGTGCCAGCTCACCCGTAGACAGGGATGGTGAGCAGTTCTTC. Protein sequence: CASSPVDRDGEQFF.